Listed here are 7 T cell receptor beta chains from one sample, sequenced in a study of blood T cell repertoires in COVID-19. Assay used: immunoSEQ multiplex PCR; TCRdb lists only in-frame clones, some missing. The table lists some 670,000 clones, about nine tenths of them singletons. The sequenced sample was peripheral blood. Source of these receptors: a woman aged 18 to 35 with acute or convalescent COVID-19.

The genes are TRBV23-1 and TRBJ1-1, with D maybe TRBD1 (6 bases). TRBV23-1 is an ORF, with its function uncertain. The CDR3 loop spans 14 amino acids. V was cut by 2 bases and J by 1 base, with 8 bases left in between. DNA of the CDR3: TGCGCCAGCAGTCAACGCAGGGGGAACACTGAAGCTTTCTTT. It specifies CASSQRRGNTEAFF.

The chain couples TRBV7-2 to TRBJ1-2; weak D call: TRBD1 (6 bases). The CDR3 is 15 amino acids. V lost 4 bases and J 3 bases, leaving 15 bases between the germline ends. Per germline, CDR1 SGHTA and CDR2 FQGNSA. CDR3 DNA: TGTGCCAGCAGCTCTCAACAGGGATCGGACTATGGCTACACCTTC. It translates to CASSSQQGSDYGYTF.

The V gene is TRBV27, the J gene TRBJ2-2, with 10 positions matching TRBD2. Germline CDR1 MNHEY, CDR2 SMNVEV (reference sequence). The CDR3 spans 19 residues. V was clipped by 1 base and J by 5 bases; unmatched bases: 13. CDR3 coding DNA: TGTGCCAGCAGTTTATTTGGCGGGGTGCTAGCGGGGGTTACCGGGGAGCTGTTTTTT. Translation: CASSLFGGVLAGVTGELFF.

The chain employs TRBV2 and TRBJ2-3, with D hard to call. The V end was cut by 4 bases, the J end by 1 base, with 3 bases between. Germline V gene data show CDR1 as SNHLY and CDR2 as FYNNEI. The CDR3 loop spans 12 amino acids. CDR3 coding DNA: TGTGCCAGCAGTGCCGGCACAGATACGCAGTATTTT. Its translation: CASSAGTDTQYF.

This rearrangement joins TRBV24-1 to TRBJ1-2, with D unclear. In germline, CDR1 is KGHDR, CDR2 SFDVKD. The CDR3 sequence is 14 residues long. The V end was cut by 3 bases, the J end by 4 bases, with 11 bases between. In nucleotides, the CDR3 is TGTGCCACCAGTGATCCCCCTAGAACCTATGGCTACACCTTC. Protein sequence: CATSDPPRTYGYTF.

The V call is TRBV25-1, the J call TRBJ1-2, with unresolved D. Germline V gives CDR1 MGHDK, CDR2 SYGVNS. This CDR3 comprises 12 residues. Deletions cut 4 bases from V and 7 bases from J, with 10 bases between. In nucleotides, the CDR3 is TGTGCCAGCAGTGGGCGGTTTTTTGGCTACACCTTC. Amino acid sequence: CASSGRFFGYTF.

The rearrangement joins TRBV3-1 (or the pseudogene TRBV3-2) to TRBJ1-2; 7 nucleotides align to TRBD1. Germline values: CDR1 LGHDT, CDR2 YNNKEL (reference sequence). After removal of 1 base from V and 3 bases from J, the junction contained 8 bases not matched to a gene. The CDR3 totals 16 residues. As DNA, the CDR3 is TGTGCCAGCAGCCAAGGGATAAGGGGGCGCGACTATGGCTACACCTTC. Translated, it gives CASSQGIRGRDYGYTF.